The clone carrying this T cell receptor beta chain was found a few times. Its antigen is as yet unknown. This specimen belongs to a study of blood T cells in healthy people across ages. A J-beta primer mix and a sample-barcoded 5' primer were used in a second PCR of about 7 to 12 cycles. All cDNA molecules were each tagged by a template-switch adaptor with 12 random nucleotides. There were at least 3 million CDR3-containing paired-end reads obtained from each sample. TCRdb re-derived calls from the 5' RACE reads in MiXCR, one entry per CDR3 protein. The sample has about 670,000 distinct CDR3 sequences, 40% to 45% seen once. V shed 3 bases and J 7 bases; nucleotides not matched to a gene: 9. The CDR3 contains 17 residues. The germline V gene encodes CDR1 LGHNA and CDR2 YSLEER. General study results and limits: Higher diversity, along with more naive CD4+ cells, distinguished long-lived donors from aged donors. Donor CMV infection status was unknown, possibly confounding age-related changes in expanded clonotypes.

The sample was blood. The sequence derives from a man older than 75 in good health. The chain combines TRBV4-3 with TRBJ1-4, with 12 bases matching TRBD1. CDR3 residues: CASSHWDRGRGSEKLFF. In DNA form, the CDR3 reads TGCGCCAGCAGCCACTGGGACAGGGGGCGCGGAAGTGAAAAACTGTTTTTT.